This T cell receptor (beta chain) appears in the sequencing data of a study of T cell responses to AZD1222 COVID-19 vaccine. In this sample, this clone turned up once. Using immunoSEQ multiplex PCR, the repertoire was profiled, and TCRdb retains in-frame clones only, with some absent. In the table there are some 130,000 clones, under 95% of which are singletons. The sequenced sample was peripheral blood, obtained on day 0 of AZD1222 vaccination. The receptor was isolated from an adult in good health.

CDR3 DNA: TGTGCCAGCAGCTTCGACACAGATACGCAGTATTTT. As protein: CASSFDTDTQYF. V and J are TRBV13 and TRBJ2-3; D call uncertain. Germline CDR1 reads PRHDT; CDR2 reads FYEKMQ (reference sequence). The CDR3 covers 12 residues. The V gene lost 3 bases and the J gene lost 2 bases, with 3 bases spanning the gap.